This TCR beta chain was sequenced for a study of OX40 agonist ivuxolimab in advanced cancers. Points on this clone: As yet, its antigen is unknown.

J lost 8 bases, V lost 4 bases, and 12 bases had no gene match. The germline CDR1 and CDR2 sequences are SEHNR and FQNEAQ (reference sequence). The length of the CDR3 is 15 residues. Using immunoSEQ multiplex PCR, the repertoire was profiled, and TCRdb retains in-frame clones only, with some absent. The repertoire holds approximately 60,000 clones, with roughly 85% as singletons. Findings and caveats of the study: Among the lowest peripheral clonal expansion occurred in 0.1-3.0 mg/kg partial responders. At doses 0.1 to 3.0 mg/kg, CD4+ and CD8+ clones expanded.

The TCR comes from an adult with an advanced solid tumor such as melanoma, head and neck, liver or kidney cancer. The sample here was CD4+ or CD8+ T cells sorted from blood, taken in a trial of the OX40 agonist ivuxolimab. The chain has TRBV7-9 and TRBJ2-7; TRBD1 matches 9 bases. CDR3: CASSSAGTGHGQQYF. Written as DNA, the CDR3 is TGTGCCAGCAGCTCGGCCGGGACAGGGCATGGTCAGCAGTACTTC.